Following are 7 T cell receptor beta chains from one sample sequenced in a study of post-analysis software for immune sequencing data. Findings and limits, study-wide: TRBV5-6, TRBV5-1 and TRBV20-1 belonged to a set of about 5 TRBV segments that were more frequent in patients than controls.

Antigen specificity for these receptors is unknown. Prepared libraries of TCR beta cDNA carried unique molecular identifiers. TCRdb redid the calling of the PCR reads with MiXCR, one entry per CDR3 protein. The repertoire includes under 650,000 distinct CDR3 sequences, 44% of them detected once, and around 1.7% sits in the top ten. Source material: blood. The receptors come from a girl under 18 with multiple sclerosis.

This clonotype was detected only a few times. The chain employs TRBV20-1 and TRBJ2-5, with D uncertain. Gene TRBJ2-7 matches the end of the DNA better, so the J call may be wrong. The CDR3 length is 13 residues. Germline lookup yields CDR1 DFQATT and CDR2 SNEGSKA (reference sequence). Written as DNA, the CDR3 is TGCAGTGCTAGCCCCCAAACTAACTACGAGCAGTACTTC. Its translation: CSASPQTNYEQYF.

The chain couples TRBV29-1 to TRBJ1-1, with D possibly TRBD1 on 5 matching bases. The CDR3 consists of 13 residues. Trimming left V 7 bases short and J 4 bases short, with 16 bases between. Germline CDR1 SQVTM, CDR2 ANQGSEA. CDR3 in amino acids: CSARTPRGTEAFF. The CDR3 DNA reads TGCAGCGCCCGGACACCCCGGGGCACTGAAGCTTTCTTT.

CDR3 in DNA: TGTGCCAGCAGTTTAGTGACAGTTCCCTACAATGAGCAGTTCTTC. Amino acid sequence: CASSLVTVPYNEQFF. V and J are TRBV6-5 and TRBJ2-1; weak D call: TRBD1 (5 bases). The CDR3 contains 15 residues. V was clipped by 4 bases and J by 2 bases, with 12 bases between them. Germline loops: CDR1 MNHEY, CDR2 SVGAGI.

This chain uses TRBV12-3 or TRBV12-4 with TRBJ1-1, with 8 bases that match TRBD1. The CDR3 covers 15 residues. V shed 3 bases and J 3 bases; nucleotides not matched to a gene: 6. CDR3 in amino acids: CASSLRQGADTEAFF. Here the CDR3 DNA reads TGTGCCAGCAGTTTGAGGCAGGGGGCGGACACTGAAGCTTTCTTT.

In the case of this clonotype: At one boundary the junction diverges from the germline segment, which might be a read error. The chain couples TRBV20-1 to TRBJ2-5; no clear D. The CDR3 has 14 residues. In germline, CDR1 is DFQATT, CDR2 SNEGSKA (reference sequence). The CDR3 here is CSAFTFGRQEAQYF. CDR3 sequence (DNA): TGCAGTGCGTTTACCTTCGGCCGCCAAGAGGCCCAGTACTTC.

The genes are TRBV5-1 and TRBJ1-2; tentative D call: TRBD1 (6 bases). The CDR3 sequence is 13 residues long. V was trimmed by 2 bases and J by 4 bases, leaving 9 bases between them. Germline assignment: CDR1 SGHRS and CDR2 YFSETQ. CDR3 sequence reads: CASSLDRIYGYTF. CDR3 sequence (DNA): TGCGCCAGCAGCTTAGACAGGATCTATGGCTACACCTTC.

This chain joins TRBV11-2 and TRBJ2-1, with TRBD2 matching 11 bases. V shed 3 bases and J 2 bases; nucleotides not matched to a gene: 6. From germline, CDR1 is SGHAT and CDR2 FQNNGV. The CDR3 is 17 residues long. The CDR3 region has the DNA TGTGCCAGCAGCTTGGGGGGGGGACTAGCGGCCTACAATGAGCAGTTCTTC. This codes for CASSLGGGLAAYNEQFF.